A single sample is the source of the 7 T cell receptor beta chains below, sequenced in a study of shared T cell receptors in the human thymus (dated by TCRdb to about 2021). Libraries were built with the immunoSEQ multiplex PCR assay. This is the immuneACCESS table as TCRdb keeps it, with only in-frame sequences that have V and J called. A part of the clones is gone; compared with another copy, unresolved V genes explain less than half, and the rest is unexplained. The sample contains under 700,000 clones, approximately 78% of them found a single time. Clones ranked in the top ten supply about 0.013% of the sample. This sample also belongs to another study, concerning human thymus T cells.

Sample: thymocytes. Receptor source: a boy under two years old with a congenital heart defect. Donor details come from another sample of the same person, matched by shared clones.

V usage is TRBV30 and J usage is TRBJ1-2; D call uncertain. The CDR3 is 12 residues long. The V and J ends lost 3 bases and 4 bases respectively, with 9 bases between them. CDR1 and CDR2 from the germline V gene are GTSNPN and SVGIG (reference sequence). The chain's CDR3 is CAWRELLYGYTF. CDR3 coding DNA: TGTGCCTGGAGAGAACTCCTCTATGGCTACACCTTC.

This rearrangement joins TRBV2 to TRBJ1-2, with D unclear. The V gene lost 0 bases and the J gene lost 4 bases, with 9 bases spanning the gap. This CDR3 has 14 residues. Germline-derived CDR1 and CDR2 are SNHLY and FYNNEI. The CDR3 DNA reads TGTGCCAGCAGTGAAGCACGGTCTGCCTATGGCTACACCTTC. It is translated as CASSEARSAYGYTF.

This chain joins TRBV30 and TRBJ1-3, with D perhaps TRBD1 (5 bases). The CDR3 is 13 amino acids. The germline gives CDR1 GTSNPN, CDR2 SVGIG (reference sequence). Trimming stripped 6 bases from V and 0 bases from J, with 9 bases between. CDR3 DNA sequence: TGTGCCTGTGGTCAGGGCTCTGGAAACACCATATATTTT. Translating gives CACGQGSGNTIYF.

This chain joins TRBV18 and TRBJ1-2; D possibly corresponds to TRBD1 (5 bases). Germline CDR1 reads KGHSH; CDR2 reads LQKENI. The CDR3 runs to 18 residues. V was shortened by 3 bases and J by 5 bases, with 25 bases between the two germline ends. The CDR3 DNA reads as TGTGCCAGCTCACCCCTTGACATAACTCCGGACAAGAATTATGGCTACACCTTC. Translated, it gives CASSPLDITPDKNYGYTF.

The chain combines TRBV27 with TRBJ2-1; weak D call: TRBD2 (6 bases). Germline-derived CDR1 and CDR2 are MNHEY and SMNVEV (reference sequence). This CDR3 contains 15 residues. Trimming took 5 bases from V and 7 from J, leaving 18 bases between them. CDR3 in amino acids: CASSLRDPRGNEQFF. The CDR3 nucleotides are TGTGCCAGCAGTCTCCGGGACCCCCGGGGGAATGAGCAGTTCTTC.

This chain joins TRBV2 and TRBJ1-5, with D maybe TRBD1 (6 bases). Germline assignment: CDR1 SNHLY and CDR2 FYNNEI. The CDR3 contains 19 residues. V lost 5 bases and J lost 0, with 23 bases in between. Here the CDR3 DNA reads TGTGCCAGCAGTAAACAACTCACAGGGTTTCCAGGTAGCAATCAGCCCCAGCATTTT. This codes for CASSKQLTGFPGSNQPQHF. The full variable domain, with the rest looked up from reference TRBV2 and TRBJ1-5, is EPEVTQTPSHQVTQMGQEVILRCVPISNHLYFYWYRQILGQKVEFLVSFYNNEISEKSEIFDDQFSVERPDGSNFTLKIRSTKLEDSAMYFCASSKQLTGFPGSNQPQHFGDGTRLSIL.

The CDR3 coding sequence is TGTGCCAGCAGCCCTAGACTAGCGACCGGGGAGCTGTTTTTT. Its translation is CASSPRLATGELFF. This chain joins TRBV2 and TRBJ2-2, with TRBD2 matching over 8 bases. The V segment lost 6 bases and the J segment 5 bases; nucleotides outside the gene matches: 5. The length of the CDR3 is 14 residues. Germline CDR1 reads SNHLY; CDR2 reads FYNNEI.